The rows below give T cell receptor beta chains drawn from one sample of a study of regulatory T cells in long-lasting Graves disease. TCRdb re-called the multiplex PCR reads with MiXCR, one entry per CDR3 protein. The table has about 530,000 distinct CDR3 sequences, 15% to 20% seen once. The sample was also reused in another study, on T cells in Graves' hyperthyroidism and ophthalmopathy.

The sequencing here drew on peripheral blood mononuclear cells (PBMCs), taken at new diagnosis, from a patient treated with antithyroid drugs. The source of these receptors is a woman between 40 and 65 years old with Graves disease. The conserved cysteine and the conserved F or W are not part of the CDR3 here.

j_call v_call cdr3_aa
TRBJ1-3 TRBV20-1 SAMDGNTIY
TRBJ2-2 TRBV5-5 ASSLNTYTGELF
TRBJ1-1 TRBV28 AGSRQGGTEAF
TRBJ1-5 TRBV27 ASSGGDRGRENQPQH
TRBJ1-1 TRBV30 AWEARGGAGTEAF
TRBJ1-2 TRBV30 AWTAAANYGYT
TRBJ2-7 TRBV7-9 ASSQPPTYEQY
TRBJ1-5 TRBV18 ASSPQGRQPQH
TRBJ1-4 TRBV4-1 ASSRHLTTNEKLF
TRBJ2-1 TRBV2 ASRGSALLLEQF
TRBJ2-5 TRBV11-2 ASSRGRSETQY
TRBJ1-4 TRBV11-2 ASSSRQGQHEKLF
TRBJ2-1 TRBV20-1 SARDAAGGIYNEQF
TRBJ1-2 TRBV7-2 ASRNTGGGGYGYT
TRBJ2-2 TRBV6-4 ASSAGLAGETGELF
TRBJ2-3 TRBV28 ASSFQAGGDTDTQY